This is a list of T cell receptor beta chains from one sample in a study of blood T cells in healthy people across ages. TCRdb fed the 5' RACE reads into MiXCR, producing one record per CDR3 protein. The sample carries 1,500,000 or so distinct CDR3 sequences, roughly 43% recorded once. The source material was blood. These receptors all come from a woman under 30 in good health. The CDR3 runs from the conserved cysteine through the conserved F or W. The D gene is left open where the match is weak. The size field is filled for only some rows; it gives once, few, many or a size class.

TRBV20-1,TRBJ2-3,.,.,TGCAGTGTAACTGGACAACTTGGGGATACGCAGTATTTT,CSVTGQLGDTQYF
TRBV7-2,TRBJ2-1,.,.,TGTGCCAGCAGCTTAAGGTCAGGGGATGTGAATGAGCAGTTCTTC,CASSLRSGDVNEQFF
TRBV10-3,TRBJ2-5,few,.,TGTGCCATCGGGCTGACTGACAGAAAAGAGACCCAGTACTTC,CAIGLTDRKETQYF
TRBV15,TRBJ2-6,few,.,TGTGCCACCAGCATAAGAGGGGCTGGGGCCAACGTCCTGACTTTC,CATSIRGAGANVLTF
TRBV20-1,TRBJ2-7,.,TRBD1,TGCAGTGCTAGAGGGGACAGGGGGAACTACGAGCAGTACTTC,CSARGDRGNYEQYF
TRBV15,TRBJ1-4,many,TRBD1,TGTGCCACCAGCAGAGACCTCGGGACAGGGCTGGAAAAACTGTTTTTT,CATSRDLGTGLEKLFF
TRBV27,TRBJ1-2,.,.,TGTGCCAGCAGTTTGTCTGAGGTCGGGAGCTACACCTTC,CASSLSEVGSYTF
TRBV7-2,TRBJ2-2,few,.,TGTGCCAGCAGCTTACACGGGGCCGGCGGGGAGCTGTTTTTT,CASSLHGAGGELFF
TRBV28,TRBJ2-1,.,TRBD1,TGTGCCAGCAGTTTACGGACAGGGTTCCATGAGCAGTTCTTC,CASSLRTGFHEQFF
TRBV29-1,TRBJ2-5,few,.,TGCAGCGTTGAAGATCCCATAAGCCGGGAGACCCAGTACTTC,CSVEDPISRETQYF
TRBV5-1,TRBJ1-2,.,.,TGCGCCAGCAGCTTAGAGGCGGGGGCCTATGGCTACACCTTC,CASSLEAGAYGYTF
TRBV4-1,TRBJ2-7,few,.,TGCGCCAGCAGCCAAGGTCTGAGGGGACTCCCAGAGCAGTACTTC,CASSQGLRGLPEQYF
TRBV5-5,TRBJ2-3,few,TRBD1,TGTGCCAGCAGCGCCCCGGACAGGAGCACAGATACACAGTATTTT,CASSAPDRSTDTQYF
TRBV5-6,TRBJ2-3,.,.,TGTGCCAGCAGCTTGCTGCGCTATACAGATACGCAGTATTTT,CASSLLRYTDTQYF
TRBV20-1,TRBJ2-3,.,TRBD2,TGCAGTGCTAGCGATCGGACTAGCGGGGGAGAGGCCCAGTATTTT,CSASDRTSGGEAQYF
TRBV5-6,TRBJ2-1,.,.,TGTGCCAGCACCTACCGGGGCAATGAGCAGTTCTTC,CASTYRGNEQFF
TRBV27,TRBJ1-6,.,.,TGTGCCAGCAGTTTATCGGTGCAGGGCAATTCACCCCTCCACTTT,CASSLSVQGNSPLHF
TRBV28,TRBJ2-2,.,TRBD2,TGTGCCAGCAGTCGACTAGCGGGAGCCCTTGGCGGGGAGCTGTTTTTT,CASSRLAGALGGELFF
TRBV29-1,TRBJ1-2,few,.,TGCAGCGTCCACGTTGGGGCGGCTGGGGCTGGCTACACCTTC,CSVHVGAAGAGYTF
TRBV20-1,TRBJ2-1,.,.,TGCAGTGCTAGTCACGACTACAATGAGCAGTTCTTC,CSASHDYNEQFF
TRBV5-1,TRBJ2-7,few,.,TGCGCCAGCAGCAAAGGGACGGAACCTACCTACGAGCAGTACTTC,CASSKGTEPTYEQYF
TRBV4-3,TRBJ2-1,.,.,TGCGCCAGCAGCCAAGATGCCTTGAGGGGAAGCTCCTACAATGAGCAGTTCTTC,CASSQDALRGSSYNEQFF
TRBV9,TRBJ2-7,.,.,TGTGCCAGCAGCGTAGCTGGGGCGGCCTACGAGCAGTACTTC,CASSVAGAAYEQYF
TRBV18,TRBJ2-1,.,.,TGTGCCAGCTCACCGAGCGGAACCCCGGGCTACAATGAGCAGTTCTTC,CASSPSGTPGYNEQFF
TRBV20-1,TRBJ2-1,.,TRBD1,TGCAGTGCTAGTTGGGACAGGGGGGGATCCAATGAGCAGTTCTTC,CSASWDRGGSNEQFF
TRBV6-2/TRBV6-3,TRBJ2-2,.,.,TGTGCCAGCAGTTACGACGCCGTCGGGGTAAACGGGGAGCTGTTTTTT,CASSYDAVGVNGELFF
TRBV7-9,TRBJ1-2,.,.,TGTACCAGCAGCTCAGAAGTTAACTATGGCTACACCTTC,CTSSSEVNYGYTF
TRBV12-3/TRBV12-4,TRBJ2-1,few,TRBD2,TGTGCCAGCAGCCCGGGAGGACACCTAGGACGTGAGCAGTTCTTC,CASSPGGHLGREQFF
TRBV27,TRBJ2-1,few,.,TGTGCCAGCAGTCCGGGAGTGAGGAATGAGCAGTTCTTC,CASSPGVRNEQFF